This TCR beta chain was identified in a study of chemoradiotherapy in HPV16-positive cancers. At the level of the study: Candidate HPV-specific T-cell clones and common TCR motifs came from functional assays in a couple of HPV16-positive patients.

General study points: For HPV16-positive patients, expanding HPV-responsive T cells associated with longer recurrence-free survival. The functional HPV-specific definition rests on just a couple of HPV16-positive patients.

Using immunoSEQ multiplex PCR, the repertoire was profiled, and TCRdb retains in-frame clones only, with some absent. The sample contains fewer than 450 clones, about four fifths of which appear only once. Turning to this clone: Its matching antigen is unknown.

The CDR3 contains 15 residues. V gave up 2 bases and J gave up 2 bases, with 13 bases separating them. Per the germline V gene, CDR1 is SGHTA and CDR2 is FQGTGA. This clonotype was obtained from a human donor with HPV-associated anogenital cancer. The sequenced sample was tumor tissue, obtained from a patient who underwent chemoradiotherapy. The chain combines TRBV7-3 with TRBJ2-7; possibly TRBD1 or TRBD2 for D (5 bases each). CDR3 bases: TGTGCCAGCAGCTTAGAGGGACGGAGAGCCTACGAGCAGTACTTC. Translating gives CASSLEGRRAYEQYF. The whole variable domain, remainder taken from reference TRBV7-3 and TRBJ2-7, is GAGVSQTPSNKVTEKGKYVELRCDPISGHTALYWYRQSLGQGPEFLIYFQGTGAADDSGLPNDRFFAVRPEGSVSTLKIQRTERGDSAVYLCASSLEGRRAYEQYFGPGTRLTVT.